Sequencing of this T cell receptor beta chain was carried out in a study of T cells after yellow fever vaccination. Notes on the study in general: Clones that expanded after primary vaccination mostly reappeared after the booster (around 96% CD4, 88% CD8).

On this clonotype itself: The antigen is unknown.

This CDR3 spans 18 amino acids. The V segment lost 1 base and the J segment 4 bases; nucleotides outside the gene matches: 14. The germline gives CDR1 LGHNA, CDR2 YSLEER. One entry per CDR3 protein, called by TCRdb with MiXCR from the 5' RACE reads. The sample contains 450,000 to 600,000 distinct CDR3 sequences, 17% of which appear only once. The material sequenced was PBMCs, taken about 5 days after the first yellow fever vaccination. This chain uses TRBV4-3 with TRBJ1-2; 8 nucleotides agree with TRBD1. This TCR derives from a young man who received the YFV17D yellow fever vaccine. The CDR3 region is CASSQGLATGVRVYGYTF. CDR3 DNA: TGCGCCAGCAGCCAAGGCCTCGCGACAGGGGTTCGGGTCTATGGCTACACCTTC.